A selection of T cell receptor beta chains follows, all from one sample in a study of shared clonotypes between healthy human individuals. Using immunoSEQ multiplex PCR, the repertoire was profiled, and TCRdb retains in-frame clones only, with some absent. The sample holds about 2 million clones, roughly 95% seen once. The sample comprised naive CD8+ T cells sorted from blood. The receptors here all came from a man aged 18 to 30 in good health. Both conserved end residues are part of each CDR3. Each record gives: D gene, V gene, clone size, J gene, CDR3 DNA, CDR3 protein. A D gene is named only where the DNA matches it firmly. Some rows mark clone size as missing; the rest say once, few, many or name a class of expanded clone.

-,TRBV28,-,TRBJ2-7,TGTGCCAGCAGTTCCGGGACCGGGAGCTACGAGCAGTACTTC,CASSSGTGSYEQYF
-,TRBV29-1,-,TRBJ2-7,TGCAGCGTTGCTAGCTACTACGAGCAGTACTTC,CSVASYYEQYF
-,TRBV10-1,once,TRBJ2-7,TGCGCCAGCAGTCCCGGACTGTCCTACGAGCAGTACTTC,CASSPGLSYEQYF
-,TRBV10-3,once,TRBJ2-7,TGTGCCATCAGTGACCGGGACCAAGTATACGAGCAGTACTTC,CAISDRDQVYEQYF
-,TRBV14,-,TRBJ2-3,TGTGCCAGCAGCCAAGTACCCTCAGATACGCAGTATTTT,CASSQVPSDTQYF
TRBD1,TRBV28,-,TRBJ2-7,TGTGCCAGCAGTACGACAGGGGGCCCCTACGAGCAGTACTTC,CASSTTGGPYEQYF
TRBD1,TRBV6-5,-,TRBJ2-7,TGTGCCAGCAGTACGAGACAGGGTGACTACGAGCAGTACTTC,CASSTRQGDYEQYF
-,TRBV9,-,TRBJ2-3,TGTGCCAGCAGCGTAGTCGGTAGAGACACAGATACGCAGTATTTT,CASSVVGRDTDTQYF
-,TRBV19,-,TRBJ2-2,TGTGCCAGTAGTATTCTGGGCAACACCGGGGAGCTGTTTTTT,CASSILGNTGELFF
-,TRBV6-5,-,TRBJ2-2,TGTGCCAGCAAAGGGAGCGGGGAGCTGTTTTTT,CASKGSGELFF
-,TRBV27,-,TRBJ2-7,TGTGCCAGCAGCCAGAATCCGGGCCATAGAGAGCAGTACTTC,CASSQNPGHREQYF
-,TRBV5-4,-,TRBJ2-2,TGTGCCAGCAGCCCCCGGGGGCAGGCCGGGGAGCTGTTTTTT,CASSPRGQAGELFF
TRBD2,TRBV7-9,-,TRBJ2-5,TGTGCCAGCAGAGGACCGGGACTAGCGGGGGGGCTGCGAGAGACCCAGTACTTC,CASRGPGLAGGLRETQYF
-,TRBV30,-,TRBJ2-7,TGTGCCTGGGGTCCCCGGACGGGCCACGAGCAGTACTTC,CAWGPRTGHEQYF
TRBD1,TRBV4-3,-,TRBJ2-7,TGCGCCAGCAGCGTGGGGACAGGGGAAACCTACGAGCAGTACTTC,CASSVGTGETYEQYF
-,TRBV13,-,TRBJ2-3,TGTGCCAGCAGCTTAGGTGGAGAGGAGTTGGCAGATACGCAGTATTTT,CASSLGGEELADTQYF
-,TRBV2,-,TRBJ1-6,TGTGCCAGCCAGACAAGTCGATGGGGGGATAATTCACCCCTCCACTTT,CASQTSRWGDNSPLHF
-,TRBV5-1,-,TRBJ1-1,TGCGCCAGCAGCTTGAATTGGGCAAACACTGAAGCTTTCTTT,CASSLNWANTEAFF
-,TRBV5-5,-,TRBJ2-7,TGTGCCAGCAGCTTAGGGGTCCCCTACGAGCAGTACTTC,CASSLGVPYEQYF
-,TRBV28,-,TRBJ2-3,TGTGCCAGCAGTTTGGTTACCGGGGGAACAGATACGCAGTATTTT,CASSLVTGGTDTQYF
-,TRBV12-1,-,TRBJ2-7,TGTGCCAGCAGCTTTGCGAGGCGGGGAAGCTCCTACGAGCAGTACTTC,CASSFARRGSSYEQYF
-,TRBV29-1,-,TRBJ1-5,TGCAGCACCTTCACAGATTCCTATCAGCCCCAGCATTTT,CSTFTDSYQPQHF
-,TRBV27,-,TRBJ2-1,TGTGCCAGCAGTTTATCCCACAGCTCCTACAATGAGCAGTTCTTC,CASSLSHSSYNEQFF
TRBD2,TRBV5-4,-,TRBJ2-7,TGTGCCAGCACCGACGAACTAGCGTCCTCCTACGAGCAGTACTTC,CASTDELASSYEQYF
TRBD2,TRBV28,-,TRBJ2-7,TGTGCCAGCAGTTTCGCGGGGGAGGGCGACGAGCAGTACTTC,CASSFAGEGDEQYF
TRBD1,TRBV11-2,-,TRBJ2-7,TGTGCCAGCAGCCGAGGGGCCGGGACAGGGGTTAGGGGGCAGTACTTC,CASSRGAGTGVRGQYF
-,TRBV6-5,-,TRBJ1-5,TGTGCCAGCAGTTACTCCGCACTAGGCAATCAGCCCCAGCATTTT,CASSYSALGNQPQHF
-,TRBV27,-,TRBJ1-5,TGTGCCAGCGGGAGGGGTCTTAGCAATCAGCCCCAGCATTTT,CASGRGLSNQPQHF
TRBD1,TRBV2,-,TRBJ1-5,TGTGCCAGCAGTGAAGAGGGGGACAGGGTCAATCAGCCCCAGCATTTT,CASSEEGDRVNQPQHF
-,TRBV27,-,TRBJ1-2,TGTGCCAGCAGTTTATCAGCCAGTCGGAACTATAGAACCTACACCTTC,CASSLSASRNYRTYTF
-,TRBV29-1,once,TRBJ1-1,TGCAGCGTGGCCAGGGGTTCGGTGAACACTGAAGCTTTCTTT,CSVARGSVNTEAFF